These 14 T cell receptor beta chains came from one sample sequenced in a study of T cells in Graves' hyperthyroidism and ophthalmopathy. Researchers amplified the TCR beta CDR3 regions from RNA transcripts. The HTBI primer set was used in a first-round RT-PCR of the TCR CDR3. A single record per CDR3 protein comes from TCRdb applying MiXCR to the multiplex PCR reads. The table includes a few hundred thousand distinct CDR3 sequences, about 46% detected once. The specimen sequenced was peripheral blood or thyroid tissue (not recorded which). The receptors derive from an adult woman with Graves' disease, either hyperthyroidism or ophthalmopathy (not recorded which).

This clonotype was recorded a few times. The chain carries TRBV10-3 and TRBJ2-5; D perhaps matches TRBD2 (6 bases). The CDR3 is 15 residues long. Germline CDR1 ENHRY, CDR2 SYGVKD. Deletions cut 0 bases from V and 5 bases from J, with 13 bases between. CDR3 region: CAISESGLIWETQYF. The DNA of the CDR3 is TGTGCCATCAGTGAGTCGGGACTCATCTGGGAGACCCAGTACTTC.

Comments on this clonotype: The junction and the germline gene differ at one end; a read error may be behind it. The chain combines TRBV25-1 with TRBJ1-4; 12 bases are shared with TRBD1. CDR3 length: 15 residues. Germline CDR1 reads MGHDK; CDR2 reads SYGVNS. CDR3 in amino acids: CACSAPGTGGAKLFF. The CDR3 nucleotides are TGTGCCTGCAGTGCCCCCGGGACAGGGGGCGCGAAACTGTTTTTT.

The gene calls are TRBV7-9 and TRBJ1-2, with D perhaps matching TRBD1 (5 bases). The V end lost 8 bases, the J end lost 4 bases, and 26 bases lay between the germline ends. The CDR3 is made up of 17 amino acids. Germline assignment: CDR1 SEHNR and CDR2 FQNEAQ (reference sequence). The CDR3 DNA reads TGTGCCAGCCAAAAAAACCGGGACCTTATGTATAGCTATGGCTACACCTTC. This gives the protein CASQKNRDLMYSYGYTF.

The chain links TRBV29-1 to TRBJ2-7; D unresolved. V was cut by 2 bases and J by 0 bases, with 8 bases left in between. The V gene's germline CDR1 is SQVTM and CDR2 ANQGSEA. The CDR3 is made up of 13 amino acids. The CDR3 sequence is CSVEWGSSYEQYF. CDR3 DNA: TGCAGCGTTGAATGGGGATCCTCCTACGAGCAGTACTTC.

The J gene is TRBJ2-1, the V gene TRBV29-1, with D tentatively TRBD2 (6 bases). V gave up 6 bases and J gave up 7 bases, with 13 bases separating them. There are 12 residues in the CDR3. Germline V gene data show CDR1 as SQVTM and CDR2 as ANQGSEA. The chain's CDR3 is CSVREQHNEQFF. The CDR3 bases are TGCAGCGTGCGGGAACAACATAATGAGCAGTTCTTC.

The chain recombines TRBV7-6 with TRBJ1-1, with a weak D call TRBD1 (6 bases). V gave up 1 base and J gave up 0 bases, with 12 bases separating them. The CDR3 totals 16 residues. Germline loops: CDR1 SGHVS, CDR2 FNYEAQ. The CDR3 is CASSLEDRSMNTEAFF. In nucleotides, the CDR3 is TGTGCCAGCAGCTTAGAGGACAGATCCATGAACACTGAAGCTTTCTTT.

The rearrangement joins TRBV10-2 to TRBJ2-7, with D hard to call. Germline CDR1 is WSHSY and CDR2 is SAAADI. V was cut by 0 bases and J by 0 bases, with 9 bases left in between. This CDR3 contains 15 residues. The CDR3: CASSESTYSSYEQYF. DNA for the CDR3: TGCGCCAGCAGTGAGTCGACCTACAGCTCCTACGAGCAGTACTTC.

V gene TRBV20-1 combines with J gene TRBJ1-2; 7 bases agree with TRBD1. In germline, CDR1 is DFQATT, CDR2 SNEGSKA (reference sequence). The CDR3 spans 11 residues. CDR3 nucleotide sequence: TGCATCACGACAGGGTCCGGAGGCTACACCTTC. Translation: CITTGSGGYTF.

Points on this clonotype: The CDR3 does not close with the conserved phenylalanine or tryptophan, likely indicating a read error. The DNA is left out, because the CDR3 cannot be placed on it with certainty; the CDR3 is given as TCRdb lists it. The gene calls are TRBV7-9 and TRBJ2-2; the DNA was not compared with TRBD1, the D call given in the table. The CDR3 is made up of 11 amino acids, end residues included. Germline V gives CDR1 SEHNR, CDR2 FQNEAQ (reference sequence). The CDR3 reads CASSPTGGEFL.

This rearrangement joins TRBV7-8 to TRBJ1-1; D not resolved. The germline gives CDR1 SGHVS, CDR2 FQNEAQ. This CDR3 has 15 amino acids. Deletions cut 6 bases from V and 2 bases from J, with 16 bases between. The CDR3 sequence is CASSYNRKSNTEAFF. The CDR3 nucleotides read TGTGCCAGCAGTTATAACAGAAAGAGCAACACTGAAGCTTTCTTT.

This clonotype was counted a few times. The gene calls are TRBV7-8 and TRBJ1-2; 11 nucleotides align to TRBD1. Germline trimming cut 5 bases from V and 3 bases from J; bases unmatched to any gene: 5. The CDR3 consists of 15 residues. Looked up from germline, CDR1 is SGHVS and CDR2 is FQNEAQ. The CDR3 nucleotides are TGTGCCAGCAGCACCCGGACAGGGGGCGACTATGGCTACACCTTC. Translating gives CASSTRTGGDYGYTF.

The chain recombines TRBV2 with TRBJ2-5; possibly TRBD2 for D (6 bases). Between the trimmed V and J ends, which lost 9 bases and 5 bases, there was a span of 10 bases. Germline CDR1 and CDR2: SNHLY and FYNNEI. This CDR3 has 11 residues. The CDR3 sequence: CARRGWETQYF. As DNA, the CDR3 is TGTGCCAGACGGGGGTGGGAGACCCAGTACTTC.

The genes are TRBV7-2 and TRBJ2-5; TRBD1 aligns across 10 bases. The CDR3 has 16 residues. Germline V gives CDR1 SGHTA, CDR2 FQGNSA. V lost 5 bases to trimming and J lost 1 base; unmatched junction nucleotides: 7. In DNA form, the CDR3 reads TGTGCCAGCAGCCACGGGGACAGGGGACTCCAAGAGACCCAGTACTTC. It yields the protein CASSHGDRGLQETQYF. The full variable domain, with the rest looked up from reference TRBV7-2 and TRBJ2-5, is GAGVSQSPSNKVTEKGKDVELRCDPISGHTALYWYRQSLGQGLEFLIYFQGNSAPDKSGLPSDRFSAERTGGSVSTLTIQRTQQEDSAVYLCASSHGDRGLQETQYFGPGTRLLVL.

V usage is TRBV20-1 and J usage is TRBJ2-7, with 14 bases aligning to TRBD2. Trimming at V came to 4 bases and at J to 4 bases, leaving 6 bases not matched to a gene. Germline CDR1 DFQATT, CDR2 SNEGSKA (reference sequence). CDR3 length: 15 amino acids. CDR3 amino acids: CSAIGLAGGRYEQYF. CDR3 nucleotide sequence: TGCAGTGCTATTGGACTAGCGGGAGGAAGGTACGAGCAGTACTTC.